The T cell receptor (beta chain) described here comes from a study of OX40 agonist ivuxolimab in advanced cancers. Regarding the complete study: Ivuxolimab, which targeted the costimulatory receptor OX40 (CD134), was an agonistic, fully human IgG2 monoclonal antibody. Intravenous ivuxolimab was administered to patients every 2 weeks at six dose levels: 0.01, 0.1, 0.3, 1.5, 3 and 10 mg/kg. Of the roughly 51 patients in dose escalation, 19 had hepatocellular carcinoma, about 15 had melanoma, 9 had renal cell carcinoma and 9 had head and neck cancer. In the dose-escalation cohort, approximately 82% of patients were male, and the mean age was roughly 60 years with a range of roughly 20 to 80. Patients were allowed to have had prior anti-PD-1, anti-PD-L1 or anti-CTLA-4 therapy, and around two fifths of the dose-escalation patients had been treated with checkpoint inhibitors. Three dose-escalation patients achieved partial responses, one with hepatocellular carcinoma and two with cutaneous melanoma. The purpose of peripheral TCRbeta sequencing was to test whether ivuxolimab changed TCR sequence diversity and led to clonal T-cell expansion. The monotherapy dose-escalation portion (N = 52 patients) of the phase I ivuxolimab trial is reported in the paper. Overall study outcomes, separate from this receptor: Which antigens the clonally expanded peripheral T cells were specific for was not determined. After ivuxolimab, expanded clones were on average more numerous among CD8+ T cells than among CD4+ T cells. At doses from 0.1 to 3.0 mg/kg, clonal expansion was seen in both CD4+ and CD8+ blood T cells between baseline and week 6. In the 0.1-3.0 mg/kg groups, partial responders had among the lowest normalized peripheral clonal expansion, particularly in CD8+ T cells. Low levels of normalized T-cell clonal expansion were also seen in some nonresponding patients.

Genomic DNA was extracted from sorted cells for sequencing of the TCRbeta CDR3 region. The immunoSEQ Assay was used for sequencing of TCRbeta CDR3 regions. TCRdb's version of the immuneACCESS table is confined to in-frame rearrangements and falls short of the full clone set. An unresolved V gene accounts for under half of the shortfall where checked; the remainder is of unknown origin. The sample table lists more than 60,000 clones, around 89% of them with a count of one. Together, the top ten hold roughly an eighth of the sample. The CDR3 has 12 amino acids, counting the end cysteine and phenylalanine. Left in the record is the CDR3 DNA by itself, 36 bases read in frame from the first base. Between the V and J ends, shortened by 2 bases and 12 bases respectively, the junction contains 15 bases. From a lookup of the germline V gene (reference sequence), CDR1 and CDR2 are SGHKS and YYEKEE. The trial excluded patients who had a history of autoimmune disease or were on systemic immunosuppression. Peripheral blood for TCR sequencing was collected from all dose cohorts at baseline, on cycle 4 day 1, and on cycle 7 day 1. Samples were obtained from an open-label, multicenter, first-in-human phase I dose-escalation trial of ivuxolimab. Adults with locally advanced or metastatic melanoma, renal cell carcinoma, hepatocellular carcinoma or head and neck squamous cell carcinoma were enrolled in the trial. Before TCR sequencing, CD4+ and CD8+ T cells were separately sorted from peripheral blood.

Remarks on this clone: Its antigen is not yet known. There are no base qualities to consult, and no much larger clone falls within one base.

This chain joins TRBV5-5 to TRBJ2-7; the D gene remains uncertain. The TCR originated in an adult with an advanced solid tumor such as melanoma, head and neck, liver or kidney cancer. Sequences were derived from CD4+ or CD8+ T cells sorted from blood, sampled in a trial of the OX40 agonist ivuxolimab. The nucleotides are TGTGCCAGCAGCTTTCTTTCGGATCCGAGGTACTTC. It is translated as CASSFLSDPRYF.